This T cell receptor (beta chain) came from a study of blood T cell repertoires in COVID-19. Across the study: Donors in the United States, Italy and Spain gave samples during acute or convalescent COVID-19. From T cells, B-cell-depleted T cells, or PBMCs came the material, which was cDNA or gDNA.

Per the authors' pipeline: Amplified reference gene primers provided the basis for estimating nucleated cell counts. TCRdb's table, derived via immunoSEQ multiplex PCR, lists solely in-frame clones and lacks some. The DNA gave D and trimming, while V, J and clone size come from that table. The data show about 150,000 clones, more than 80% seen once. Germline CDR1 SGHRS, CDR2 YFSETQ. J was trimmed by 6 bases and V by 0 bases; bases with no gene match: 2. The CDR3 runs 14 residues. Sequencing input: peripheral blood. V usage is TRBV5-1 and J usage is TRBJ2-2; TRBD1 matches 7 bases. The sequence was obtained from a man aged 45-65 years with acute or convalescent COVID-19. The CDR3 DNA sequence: TGCGCCAGCAGCTTGGACAGGGGATCCGGGGAGCTGTTTTTT. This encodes CASSLDRGSGELFF. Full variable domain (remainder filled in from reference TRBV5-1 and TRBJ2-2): KAGVTQTPRYLIKTRGQQVTLSCSPISGHRSVSWYQQTPGQGLQFLFEYFSETQRNKGNFPGRFSGRQFSNSRSEMNVSTLELGDSALYLCASSLDRGSGELFFGEGSRLTVL.